The sequence of this T cell receptor (beta chain) was determined in a study of cytomegalovirus exposure and HLA in healthy donors. Regarding the study as a whole: Cytomegalovirus-associated status was assigned to around 160 TCR beta chains.

The CDR3 is 15 amino acids. The J segment lost 5 bases and the V segment lost 5 bases, leaving 9 bases of the junction unmatched. The germline V gene has CDR1 KGHSH and CDR2 LQKENI. The PCR had 60 Vbeta and 13 Jbeta primers. This table comes from immunoSEQ multiplex PCR, and its TCRdb copy is limited to in-frame clones, with some not included. This table holds 200,000 to 250,000 clones, roughly 80% found once. This clone was seen just once. Its specificity is not known. This rearrangement joins TRBV18 to TRBJ2-1, with 7 bases aligning to TRBD1. The specimen was PBMCs. The clonotype comes from a girl aged 2 to 9 in good health and CMV-seronegative. CDR3 protein: CASSFSTGRHNEQFF. For the CDR3, the DNA is TGTGCCAGCTCATTTTCGACAGGGCGGCACAATGAGCAGTTCTTC. The whole variable domain, remainder taken from reference TRBV18 and TRBJ2-1, is NAGVMQNPRHLVRRRGQEARLRCSPMKGHSHVYWYRQLPEEGLKFMVYLQKENIIDESGMPKERFSAEFPKEGPSILRIQQVVRGDSAAYFCASSFSTGRHNEQFFGPGTRLTVL.